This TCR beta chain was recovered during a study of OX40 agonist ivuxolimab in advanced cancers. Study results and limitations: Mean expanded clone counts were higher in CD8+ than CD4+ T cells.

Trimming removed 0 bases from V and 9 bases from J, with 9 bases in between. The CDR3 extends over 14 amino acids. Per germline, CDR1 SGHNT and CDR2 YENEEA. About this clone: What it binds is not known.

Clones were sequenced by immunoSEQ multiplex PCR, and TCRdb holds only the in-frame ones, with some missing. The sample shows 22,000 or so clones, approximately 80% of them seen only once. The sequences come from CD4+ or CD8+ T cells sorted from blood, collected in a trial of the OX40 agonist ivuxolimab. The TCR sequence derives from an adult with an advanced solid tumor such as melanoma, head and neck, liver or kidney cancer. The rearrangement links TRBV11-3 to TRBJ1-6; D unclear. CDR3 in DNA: TGTGCCAGCAGCTTAGATCCCCTTTTTTCACCCCTCCACTTT. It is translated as CASSLDPLFSPLHF.